The clone carrying this T cell receptor (beta chain) has ten or more counts. Its antigen is currently unknown. Germline V gives CDR1 MDHEN, CDR2 SYDVKM. V was pared by 6 bases and J by 4 bases, with 9 bases of the junction left unmatched. The CDR3 has 16 residues. Individual cDNA molecules were tagged with unique molecular identifiers, the study reported. From the 5' RACE reads, TCRdb called clonotypes with MiXCR, one entry per CDR3 protein. The data contain 65,000 to 95,000 distinct CDR3 sequences, more than 7.5% of them seen just once; the ten biggest clones take up nearly 5%. The sample belongs to a study of early T cells in non-severe SARS-CoV-2 infection. In the study overall: Unpaired chains resulted from sequencing bulk RNA of unsorted whole blood.

Study-wide findings and caveats: VDJdb-based matching was biased toward anti-spike CD8 responses and missed private and CD4 specificities.

Specimen: whole blood. This clonotype was sampled from an adult who was a healthcare worker with PCR-confirmed SARS-CoV-2 infection or an uninfected control (not recorded which). V usage is TRBV28 and J usage is TRBJ2-2, with TRBD1 identical over 9 bases. CDR3 protein: CASSPSGTGITGELFF. Here the CDR3 DNA reads TGTGCCAGCAGCCCATCAGGGACAGGGATCACCGGGGAGCTGTTTTTT.